These 11 T cell receptor beta chains share one sample of origin, sequenced in a study of blood T cell repertoires in COVID-19. Libraries were prepared by immunoSEQ multiplex PCR; TCRdb keeps only in-frame clonotypes and omits some of them. Of roughly 180,000 clones in the sample, about 75% were seen once. The sample was peripheral blood. These receptors were taken from a woman in her fifties or sixties with active or convalescent COVID-19.

V is TRBV29-1 and J is TRBJ2-3, with D maybe TRBD1 (5 bases). The CDR3 is 13 residues long. Trimming took off 6 bases at V and 4 bases at J, with 14 bases between the two ends. CDR1 SQVTM and CDR2 ANQGSEA come from the germline V gene. Written as DNA, the CDR3 is TGCAGCGTCAAAGTGGGGCGCGCAGATACGCAGTATTTT. It yields the protein CSVKVGRADTQYF.

This clone was found a few times. This rearrangement joins TRBV5-1 to TRBJ2-1, with 9 bases lining up with TRBD1. Germline V gene sequence: CDR1 SGHRS, CDR2 YFSETQ. After removal of 1 base from V and 3 bases from J, the junction contained 2 bases not matched to a gene. The CDR3 has 15 amino acids. Written as DNA, the CDR3 is TGCGCCAGCAGCTTGAGACAGGGGGGCTACAATGAGCAGTTCTTC. Translation gives CASSLRQGGYNEQFF. Full variable domain (rest looked up from reference TRBV5-1 and TRBJ2-1): KAGVTQTPRYLIKTRGQQVTLSCSPISGHRSVSWYQQTPGQGLQFLFEYFSETQRNKGNFPGRFSGRQFSNSRSEMNVSTLELGDSALYLCASSLRQGGYNEQFFGPGTRLTVL.

The CDR3 sequence: CASSHLSTSGASSYEQYF. In DNA, the CDR3 is TGTGCCAGCAGCCACCTTTCGACTAGCGGGGCTTCATCCTACGAGCAGTACTTC. The J gene is TRBJ2-7, the V gene TRBV5-6; 11 bases align to TRBD2. V lost 4 bases to trimming and J lost 1 base; unmatched junction nucleotides: 13. The CDR3 spans 18 residues. Germline lookup yields CDR1 SGHDT and CDR2 YYEEEE.

This chain links TRBV6-2 or TRBV6-3 with TRBJ1-5, with D possibly TRBD1 on 5 matching bases. CDR1 is MNHEY and CDR2 is SVGEGT in the germline V gene. The CDR3 covers 15 residues. The V gene lost 6 bases and the J gene lost 2 bases, with 14 bases spanning the gap. The CDR3 sequence: CASSGGGDGNQPQHF. As DNA, the CDR3 is TGTGCCAGCAGCGGGGGGGGTGACGGCAATCAGCCCCAGCATTTT.

This clone was recorded once. The chain couples TRBV14 to TRBJ1-1, with a tentative D call TRBD1 (5 bases). The CDR3 extends over 14 amino acids. In germline, CDR1 is SGHDN, CDR2 FVKESK. V lost 4 bases, J lost 1 base, and 10 bases lay in between. CDR3 sequence reads: CASSLLGQNTEAFF. The CDR3 DNA sequence: TGTGCCAGCAGCCTCTTGGGGCAGAACACTGAAGCTTTCTTT.

The V call is TRBV29-1, the J call TRBJ1-1; D is unresolved. Per germline, CDR1 SQVTM and CDR2 ANQGSEA. The V and J ends lost 4 bases and 10 bases respectively, with 22 bases between them. CDR3 length: 14 residues. The CDR3 protein is CSVARVGSRVGAFF. CDR3 DNA sequence: TGCAGCGTTGCGCGGGTCGGTTCCCGGGTCGGAGCTTTCTTT.

The V gene is TRBV18, the J gene TRBJ2-5; weak D call: TRBD1 (6 bases). CDR3 length: 15 amino acids. Trimming stripped 2 bases from V and 1 base from J, with 11 bases between. Germline CDR1 KGHSH, CDR2 LQKENI. The DNA for the CDR3 is TGTGCCAGCTCACCAATGGCAGGGGTCCAAGAGACCCAGTACTTC. It is translated as CASSPMAGVQETQYF.

The J gene is TRBJ1-1, the V gene TRBV7-9; TRBD1 might be the D (5 bases). The CDR3 spans 13 residues. V was cut by 5 bases and J by 7 bases, with 14 bases left in between. Germline CDR1 SEHNR, CDR2 FQNEAQ (reference sequence). The CDR3 protein is CASSVTQGSEAFF. The CDR3 nucleotides are TGTGCCAGCAGCGTAACCCAGGGTAGTGAAGCTTTCTTT.

The chain recombines TRBV25-1 with TRBJ1-1; no reliable D call. The germline gives CDR1 MGHDK, CDR2 SYGVNS. Trimming took 4 bases from V and 5 from J, leaving 26 bases between them. The CDR3 loop spans 18 amino acids. The CDR3 DNA follows: TGTGCCAGCAGTGTCGGTCCGGGAGTGACTCCTGGGTGGACTGAAGCTTTCTTT. Translating gives CASSVGPGVTPGWTEAFF.

This clone was detected only once. V and J are TRBV28 and TRBJ1-2; 7 bases match TRBD1. Losses at the gene ends were 6 bases for V and 4 bases for J; bases not matched to a gene: 11. The CDR3 covers 15 residues. Germline V lookup: CDR1 MDHEN, CDR2 SYDVKM. For the CDR3, the DNA is TGTGCCAGCAGAGCGACAGGGATAGAATCCTATGGCTACACCTTC. It encodes CASRATGIESYGYTF.

This clone has a single count. This chain connects TRBV7-3 to TRBJ1-6, with a tentative D call TRBD1 (5 bases). This CDR3 is built from 15 residues. Trimming cost V 1 base and J 9 bases, with 13 bases left between them. CDR1 and CDR2 (germline): SGHTA, FQGTGA. The DNA of the CDR3 is TGTGCCAGCAGCTTAATGGGGGGTAGGTCTTCACCCCTCCACTTT. Its protein product is CASSLMGGRSSPLHF.